This T cell receptor beta chain was sequenced during a study of graft-versus-host responses after intestinal transplantation. There are 16 residues in the CDR3. V lost 5 bases to trimming and J lost 0 bases, with 17 bases between them. The V gene's germline CDR1 is SGHRS and CDR2 YFSETQ. Repertoires were generated with immunoSEQ multiplex PCR, while TCRdb's copy carries only in-frame clones and drops some. The profile shows just under 100,000 clones, about 93% of them singletons. The chain recombines TRBV5-1 with TRBJ1-1; D gene unclear. Sequencing used PBMCs, obtained around 68 weeks after intestinal transplant. The receptor comes from a human patient who received an intestinal transplant, so some T cells may come from the graft donor. CDR3 nucleotide sequence: TGCGCCAGCAGATACACCCTGGGAGTATTGAACACTGAAGCTTTCTTT. The encoded protein is CASRYTLGVLNTEAFF.